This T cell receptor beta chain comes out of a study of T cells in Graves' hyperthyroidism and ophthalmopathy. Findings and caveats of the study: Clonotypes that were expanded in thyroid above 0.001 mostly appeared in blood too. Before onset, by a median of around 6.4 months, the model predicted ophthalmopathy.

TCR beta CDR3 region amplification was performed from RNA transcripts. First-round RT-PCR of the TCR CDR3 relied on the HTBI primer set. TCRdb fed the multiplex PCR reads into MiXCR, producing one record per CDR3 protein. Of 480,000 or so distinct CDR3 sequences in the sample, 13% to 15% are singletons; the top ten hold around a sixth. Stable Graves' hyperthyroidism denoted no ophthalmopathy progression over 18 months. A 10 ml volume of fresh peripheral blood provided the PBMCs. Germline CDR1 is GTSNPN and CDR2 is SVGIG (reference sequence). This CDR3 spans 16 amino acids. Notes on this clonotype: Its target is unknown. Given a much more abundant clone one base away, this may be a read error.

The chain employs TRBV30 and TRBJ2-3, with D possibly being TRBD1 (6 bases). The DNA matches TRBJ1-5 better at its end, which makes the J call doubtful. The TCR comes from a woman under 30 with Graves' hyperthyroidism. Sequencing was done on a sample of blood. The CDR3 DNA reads TGTGCCTGGAGTCGAATCCGGGACACGGGCACAGATACGCAGCATTTT. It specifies CAWSRIRDTGTDTQHF.